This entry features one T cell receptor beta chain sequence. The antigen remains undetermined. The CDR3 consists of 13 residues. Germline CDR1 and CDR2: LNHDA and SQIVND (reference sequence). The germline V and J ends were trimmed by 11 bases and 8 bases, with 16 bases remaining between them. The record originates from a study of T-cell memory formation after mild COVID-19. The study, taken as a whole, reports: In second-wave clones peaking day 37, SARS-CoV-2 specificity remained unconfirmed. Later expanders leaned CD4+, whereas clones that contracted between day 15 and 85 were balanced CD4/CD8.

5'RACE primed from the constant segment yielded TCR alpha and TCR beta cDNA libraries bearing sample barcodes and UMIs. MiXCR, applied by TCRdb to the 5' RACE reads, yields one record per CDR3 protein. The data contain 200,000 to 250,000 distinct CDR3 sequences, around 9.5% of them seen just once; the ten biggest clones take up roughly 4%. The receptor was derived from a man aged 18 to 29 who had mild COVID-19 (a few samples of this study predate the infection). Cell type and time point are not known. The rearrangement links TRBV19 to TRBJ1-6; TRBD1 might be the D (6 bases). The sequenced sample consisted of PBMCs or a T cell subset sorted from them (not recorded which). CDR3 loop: CASRGGRYSPLHF. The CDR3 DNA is TGTGCCTCTAGGGGGGGACGCTATTCACCCCTCCACTTT.